This T cell receptor (beta chain) was identified during a study of spatial heterogeneity in lung cancer. Time point given: sample taken at primary tumor resection. Sequencing was performed on whole RNA extracted from tumor and nontumor lung tissue, or from frozen PBMC, and the material was left unsorted. The donors were approximately 70 patients with non-small cell lung cancer that was early-stage and untreated. The ends were cut back, 3 bases at V and 7 bases at J, with 17 bases in the middle. The CDR3 has 15 residues. Germline-derived CDR1 and CDR2 are SGHDN and FVKESK. The presence of a unique molecular identifier marked each TCR cDNA molecule. TCRdb processed the 5' RACE reads anew with MiXCR; each CDR3 protein has one entry. There are about 7,000 distinct CDR3 sequences in the sample; about 7.7% occur only once, and 60% to 85% lies in the top ten. This clonotype appeared a single time. Antigen unknown. For a library built for alpha chains, this beta chain is a stray read; little rests on its size.

Study results and limitations: Detection of ubiquitous tumor TCRs in blood was higher at resection than follow-up.

This receptor was identified in a male donor with early-stage non-small cell lung cancer. This chain links TRBV14 with TRBJ2-3; no reliable D call. Sample: PBMCs, taken at surgery. CDR3 in amino acids: CASSQGFGPLNTQYF. In DNA form, the CDR3 reads TGTGCCAGCAGCCAGGGCTTCGGACCCCTGAATACGCAGTATTTT. Full variable domain (remainder filled in from reference TRBV14 and TRBJ2-3): EAGVTQFPSHSVIEKGQTVTLRCDPISGHDNLYWYRRVMGKEIKFLLHFVKESKQDESGMPNNRFLAERTGGTYSTLKVQPAELEDSGVYFCASSQGFGPLNTQYFGPGTRLTVL.